Presented here are 7 T cell receptor beta chains from one specimen sequenced in a study of T-cell reconstitution after alpha-beta-depleted transplantation in children. During its preparation, the TCRbeta library received unique molecular identifiers. TCRdb analysed the PCR reads with MiXCR anew, one entry per CDR3 protein. Among approximately 350,000 distinct CDR3 sequences, roughly 16% were seen once, and the ten largest hold roughly two fifths. The sample was PBMCs, mostly from graft donor cells, taken 360 days after TCRalphabeta/CD19-depleted stem cell transplant. Source of these receptors: a male patient aged 2-9 years who had a stem cell transplant for acute lymphoblastic leukemia, so the T cells may come from the graft donor.

The chain employs TRBV20-1 and TRBJ2-1; perhaps TRBD2 as D (6 bases). The CDR3 is 17 amino acids. Trimming cost V 0 bases and J 5 bases, with 20 bases left between them. Looked up from germline, CDR1 is DFQATT and CDR2 is SNEGSKA (reference sequence). The CDR3 DNA sequence: TGCAGTGCTAGAGATGGCCCTTGGGGCGGGGCAGACAATGAGCAGTTCTTC. Amino acids: CSARDGPWGGADNEQFF.

This clonotype showed up just a few times. The chain employs TRBV10-2 and TRBJ2-2, with TRBD1 as a possible D gene (6 bases). Germline loops: CDR1 WSHSY, CDR2 SAAADI. V was clipped by 6 bases and J by 5 bases, with 13 bases between them. The CDR3 spans 14 residues. The CDR3 DNA sequence: TGCGCCAGCAGACGAAACAGGGAAACCGGGGAGCTGTTTTTT. The encoded protein is CASRRNRETGELFF.

The chain uses TRBV11-2 and TRBJ2-1, with 10 bases fitting TRBD2. Trimming removed 2 bases from V and 8 bases from J; junction bases left unmatched: 3. The CDR3 is 14 residues long. Germline V gene lookup returns CDR1 SGHAT and CDR2 FQNNGV. The CDR3 bases are TGTGCCAGCAGCTTAACTAGCGGGATTGATGAGCAGTTCTTC. This encodes CASSLTSGIDEQFF.

V is TRBV28 and J is TRBJ2-1; 11 bases line up with TRBD2. The CDR3 runs 15 residues. Germline CDR1 reads MDHEN; CDR2 reads SYDVKM. Trimming cost V 5 bases and J 4 bases; bases outside gene matches: 4. In nucleotides, the CDR3 is TGTGCCAGCAGTACACTAGCGGGAGTGTACAATGAGCAGTTCTTC. It encodes CASSTLAGVYNEQFF. Variable domain in full (rest from reference TRBV28 and TRBJ2-1): DVKVTQSSRYLVKRTGEKVFLECVQDMDHENMFWYRQDPGLGLRLIYFSYDVKMKEKGDIPEGYSVSREKKERFSLILESASTNQTSMYLCASSTLAGVYNEQFFGPGTRLTVL.

This clonotype was observed a handful of times. The chain uses TRBV12-3 or TRBV12-4 and TRBJ2-1; no clear D gene. CDR3 length: 13 residues. V was shortened by 1 base and J by 5 bases, with 6 bases between the two germline ends. The CDR3 region is CASSLGRDNEQFF. CDR3 nucleotides: TGTGCCAGCAGTTTAGGGCGTGACAATGAGCAGTTCTTC.

The sample holds a few counts of this clonotype. The chain combines TRBV12-3 or TRBV12-4 with TRBJ2-3; 8 positions agree with TRBD1. The ends lost 2 bases at V and 4 bases at J; junction bases unmatched: 8. The CDR3 contains 16 residues. The DNA for the CDR3 is TGTGCCAGCAGTTTACCCTGGACAGGGTGGGCAGATACGCAGTATTTT. Translating it yields CASSLPWTGWADTQYF.

CDR3 DNA: TGTGCCAGCAGACCGGACAGGGCGGACACTGAAGCTTTCTTT. Translated, it gives CASRPDRADTEAFF. The genes are TRBV5-4 and TRBJ1-1; TRBD1 matches at 8 bases. Germline trimming cut 5 bases from V and 3 bases from J; bases unmatched to any gene: 6. Germline CDR1 and CDR2: SGHNT and YYREEE (reference sequence). The CDR3 is 14 amino acids.